Included here is one T cell receptor (beta chain) sequence, with context. Its specific antigen is unknown. Base quality data are lacking; no much larger clone is found one base away. To prepare the library, RT-PCR was applied. TCRdb names Illumina HiSeq 2500 as the instrument used. The public reads were quality trimmed at Q25 with fastp and then assembled into clones with MiXCR by TCRdb, keeping productive beta chains. Under each unique CDR3 protein, matching rows form one entry showing the most common genes and DNA. The sample yields around 760,000 distinct CDR3 sequences; about 15% were counted once. The top ten constitute 6.5% to 8.5% of the sample. This entry comes from a study of response to subunit inactivated influenza vaccine listed by TCRdb under 2018. Regarding the complete study: The study used deep quantitative T cell receptor repertoire profiling to track responses to a trivalent subunit inactivated influenza vaccine. The paper as a whole reports these results and caveats: The authors suggested that each seasonal influenza vaccination may recruit only a limited number of new T cells.

This receptor was taken from a man in his forties or fifties who received an inactivated influenza vaccine. Donor details come from another sample of the same person, matched by shared clones. The sample in question was PBMCs from blood, obtained 14 to 15 days before vaccination.

The nucleotide sequence reads TGTGCCAGCAGTACCGGACAGGGGAACAACAATGAGCAGTTCTTC. It codes for CASSTGQGNNNEQFF. The V gene is TRBV2 and the J gene is TRBJ2-1; TRBD1 matches 9 bases in the middle. The germline V gene provides CDR1 SNHLY and CDR2 FYNNEI. The CDR3 covers 15 residues, taking in both the cysteine and the phenylalanine. The sequence is cut down to CDR3 DNA, 45 bases in frame from base 1. V lost 5 bases and J lost 5 bases, and the count of bases not matched to a germline gene is 7.